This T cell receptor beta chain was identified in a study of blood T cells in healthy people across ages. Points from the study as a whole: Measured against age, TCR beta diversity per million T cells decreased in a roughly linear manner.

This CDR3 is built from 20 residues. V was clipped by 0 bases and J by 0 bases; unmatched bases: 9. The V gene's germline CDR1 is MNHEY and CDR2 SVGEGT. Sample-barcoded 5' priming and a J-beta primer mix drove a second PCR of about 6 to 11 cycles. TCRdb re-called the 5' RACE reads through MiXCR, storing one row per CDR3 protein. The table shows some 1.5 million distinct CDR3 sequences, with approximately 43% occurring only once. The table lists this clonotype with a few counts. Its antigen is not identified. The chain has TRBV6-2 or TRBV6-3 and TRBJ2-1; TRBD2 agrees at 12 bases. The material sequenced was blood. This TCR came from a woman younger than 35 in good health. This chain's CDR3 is CASSYSTSGSHLSSYNEQFF. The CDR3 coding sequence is TGTGCCAGCAGTTACTCGACTAGCGGGAGTCACCTGAGCTCCTACAATGAGCAGTTCTTC.